Each of the 24 T cell receptor beta chains below was sequenced from the same sample in a study of CD8 T cells in Susac syndrome. Reverse transcription of 0.5 to 1 ug RNA used random hexamers. One entry per CDR3 protein results from TCRdb running MiXCR on the immunoSEQ multiplex PCR reads. The sample yields approximately 65,000 distinct CDR3 sequences, over 85% seen once. The sample was CD8+ T cells from PBMCs. The receptors come from a human donor in good health.

V usage is TRBV7-6 and J usage is TRBJ2-2; 10 bases map to TRBD2. The J segment lost 4 bases and the V segment lost 4 bases, leaving 6 bases of the junction unmatched. The CDR3 extends over 16 amino acids. From germline, CDR1 is SGHVS and CDR2 FNYEAQ. CDR3 amino acids: CASSSLAGEITGELFF. The CDR3 coding sequence is TGTGCCAGCAGCTCTCTAGCGGGGGAGATCACCGGGGAGCTGTTTTTT.

The rearrangement uses TRBV20-1 and TRBJ2-3; no clear D gene. Germline CDR1 and CDR2: DFQATT and SNEGSKA (reference sequence). The length of the CDR3 is 14 residues. CDR3 sequence (DNA): TGCAGGTCCGACGGCCCCCGCGGCACAGATACGCAGTATTTT. Protein: CRSDGPRGTDTQYF.

This clonotype appeared once. This chain links TRBV3-1 with TRBJ2-1, with D possibly being TRBD2 (7 bases). CDR1 LGHDT and CDR2 YNNKEL come from the germline V gene (reference sequence). Trimming took off 0 bases at V and 7 bases at J, with 16 bases between the two ends. CDR3 length equals 16 residues. In DNA form, the CDR3 reads TGTGCCAGCAGCCAAGACTGGGGGGGCTGGTTTAATGAGCAGTTCTTC. It yields the protein CASSQDWGGWFNEQFF.

This rearrangement joins TRBV12-3 or TRBV12-4 to TRBJ1-5; D uncertain. This CDR3 has 11 residues. V gave up 6 bases and J gave up 10 bases, with 10 bases separating them. The CDR3 protein is CASSATQPQHF. The CDR3 nucleotides read TGTGCCAGCAGCGCCACGCAACCCCAGCATTTT.

The chain couples TRBV6-1 to TRBJ1-5; no clear D. The CDR3 is 16 amino acids. The germline V gene has CDR1 MNHNS and CDR2 SASEGT. Trimming shortened V by 6 bases and J by 7 bases, and 22 bases separated the two germline ends. The CDR3 is CASSIDPSGRNQPQHF. As DNA, the CDR3 is TGTGCCAGCAGCATAGACCCCTCGGGGAGGAACCAGCCCCAGCATTTT.

The gene calls are TRBV6-5 and TRBJ2-2; TRBD1 matches 9 bases. There are 15 residues in the CDR3. Germline-derived CDR1 and CDR2 are MNHEY and SVGAGI. V dropped 6 bases and J dropped 7; count of bases not matched to a gene: 9. The CDR3: CASREGDRDNGELFF. The CDR3, as DNA: TGTGCCAGCAGGGAGGGGGACAGGGATAACGGGGAGCTGTTTTTT.

This sequence joins TRBV27 and TRBJ2-1, with D perhaps TRBD1 (5 bases). Germline lookup yields CDR1 MNHEY and CDR2 SMNVEV (reference sequence). This CDR3 spans 13 amino acids. V was trimmed by 3 bases and J by 4 bases, leaving 7 bases between them. The CDR3 sequence is CASSFSGYNEQFF. DNA of the CDR3: TGTGCCAGCAGTTTCTCAGGGTACAATGAGCAGTTCTTC.

V gene TRBV5-4 combines with J gene TRBJ2-7; unclear D gene. From germline, CDR1 is SGHNT and CDR2 YYREEE (reference sequence). V was trimmed by 0 bases and J by 3 bases, leaving 7 bases between them. The CDR3 runs 13 residues. CDR3 DNA: TGTGCCAGCAGCTTGGAGGGTGTCTACGAGCAGTACTTC. It translates to CASSLEGVYEQYF. Filled out from reference TRBV5-4 and TRBJ2-7, the complete variable domain reads ETGVTQSPTHLIKTRGQQVTLRCSSQSGHNTVSWYQQALGQGPQFIFQYYREEENGRGNFPPRFSGLQFPNYSSELNVNALELDDSALYLCASSLEGVYEQYFGPGTRLTVT.

J is TRBJ2-7 and V is TRBV12-3 or TRBV12-4, with 7 bases fitting TRBD1. With V trimmed by 6 bases and J by 5 bases, 10 bases remained unmatched. CDR3 length equals 14 residues. DNA for the CDR3: TGTGCCAGCAGCCGACAGGGAGACGTCCACGAGCAGTACTTC. Translating gives CASSRQGDVHEQYF.

J is TRBJ2-3 and V is TRBV2; D possibly corresponds to TRBD1 (5 bases). With 5 bases removed from V and 0 bases from J, the gap between germline ends came to 9 bases. Per germline, CDR1 SNHLY and CDR2 FYNNEI. This CDR3 region has 14 residues. The CDR3 reads CASSKGLSTDTQYF. In nucleotides, the CDR3 is TGTGCCAGCAGTAAGGGGCTGAGCACAGATACGCAGTATTTT.

The J gene is TRBJ2-1, the V gene TRBV7-9, with a possible D match to TRBD2 (7 bases). This CDR3 is 13 amino acids long. Trimming pared 5 bases from V and 6 bases from J, leaving 11 bases between. From germline, CDR1 is SEHNR and CDR2 FQNEAQ (reference sequence). Written as DNA, the CDR3 is TGTGCCAGCAGCCGAGGGGGGGGCAATGAGCAGTTCTTC. It is translated as CASSRGGGNEQFF.

The rearrangement links TRBV5-5 to TRBJ2-1, with 9 positions matching TRBD1. The CDR3 spans 14 residues. CDR1 SGHKS and CDR2 YYEKEE come from the germline V gene (reference sequence). With V trimmed by 4 bases and J by 8 bases, 7 bases remained unmatched. Written as DNA, the CDR3 is TGTGCCAGCAGCGCCGGGACAGGGATGGATGAGCAGTTCTTC. This translates into CASSAGTGMDEQFF. The complete variable domain, with remaining parts taken from reference TRBV5-5 and TRBJ2-1, reads DAGVTQSPTHLIKTRGQQVTLRCSPISGHKSVSWYQQVLGQGPQFIFQYYEKEERGRGNFPDRFSARQFPNYSSELNVNALLLGDSALYLCASSAGTGMDEQFFGPGTRLTVL.

In DNA form, the CDR3 reads TGTGCCAGCAGCCCAGGGACAGACATTACCGGGGAGCTGTTTTTT. This sequence encodes CASSPGTDITGELFF. V gene TRBV7-9 combines with J gene TRBJ2-2; TRBD1 agrees at 7 bases. V was clipped by 5 bases and J by 5 bases; unmatched bases: 8. The CDR3 contains 15 residues. The germline V gene has CDR1 SEHNR and CDR2 FQNEAQ (reference sequence).

The chain has TRBV6-1 and TRBJ2-1; 12 bases match TRBD2. Per the germline V gene, CDR1 is MNHNS and CDR2 is SASEGT. The CDR3 runs to 14 residues. V lost 6 bases and J lost 5; bases outside the gene matches: 2. In DNA, the CDR3 is TGTGCCAGCAGGACTAGCGGGGGAAACAATGAGCAGTTCTTC. Protein: CASRTSGGNNEQFF.

This clonotype occurred once. V and J are TRBV4-1 and TRBJ2-3; D not certain. Between the trimmed V and J ends, which lost 2 bases and 0 bases, there was a span of 12 bases. The CDR3 contains 16 residues. Germline CDR1 is MGHRA and CDR2 is YSYEKL. CDR3 DNA: TGCGCCAGCAGCCAAACTGTCGTCTCTAGCACAGATACGCAGTATTTT. Its translation: CASSQTVVSSTDTQYF.

This clonotype was seen a single time. The chain carries TRBV29-1 and TRBJ2-2; D not certain. The CDR3 totals 14 residues. V was shortened by 3 bases and J by 8 bases, with 16 bases between the two germline ends. Germline V CDR1 and CDR2: SQVTM, ANQGSEA. CDR3 loop: CSVETGYLLGELFF. The CDR3 bases are TGCAGCGTTGAGACCGGGTATCTATTAGGGGAGCTGTTTTTT.

This clonotype was seen just once. This rearrangement joins TRBV29-1 to TRBJ2-5, with unresolved D. CDR1 is SQVTM, CDR2 ANQGSEA, per germline. The CDR3 has 14 residues. V lost 1 base and J 1 base, leaving 10 bases between the germline ends. In nucleotides, the CDR3 is TGCAGCGTTGAAGGGATCCGGGTCCAAGAGACCCAGTACTTC. Protein: CSVEGIRVQETQYF.

The DNA of the CDR3 is TGCGCCAGCAGCCAGTCAGGGAATAGCAATCAGCCCCAGCATTTT. It encodes CASSQSGNSNQPQHF. The J gene is TRBJ1-5, the V gene TRBV4-1; the D gene is possibly TRBD1 (5 bases). This CDR3 is 15 amino acids long. The germline CDR1 and CDR2 sequences are MGHRA and YSYEKL. Trimming left V 3 bases short and J 0 bases short, with 9 bases between.

This clonotype appeared once. This sequence joins TRBV7-8 and TRBJ2-2, with 7 bases lining up with TRBD2. Trimming cost V 4 bases and J 10 bases; bases outside gene matches: 18. Looked up from germline, CDR1 is SGHVS and CDR2 is FQNEAQ. This CDR3 contains 17 residues. CDR3 amino acids: CASSSPPSGGRTEELFF. The CDR3 nucleotides are TGTGCCAGCAGCTCCCCGCCCTCGGGGGGAAGAACAGAGGAGCTGTTTTTT.

The V gene is TRBV5-5, the J gene TRBJ2-7; D not certain. Trimming stripped 0 bases from V and 7 bases from J, with 14 bases between. CDR3 length: 14 amino acids. Looked up from germline, CDR1 is SGHKS and CDR2 is YYEKEE (reference sequence). The CDR3 coding sequence is TGTGCCAGCAGCTTGGAATGGCCCTTGAGGGAGCAGTACTTC. Translating it yields CASSLEWPLREQYF.

The chain is built from TRBV27 and TRBJ2-2; D gene unclear. The germline gives CDR1 MNHEY, CDR2 SMNVEV (reference sequence). V was clipped by 3 bases and J by 6 bases, with 8 bases between them. The CDR3 covers 13 residues. DNA for the CDR3: TGTGCCAGCAGTTTTACGGTTGCCGGGGAGCTGTTTTTT. The encoded protein is CASSFTVAGELFF.

The J gene is TRBJ1-3, the V gene TRBV11-2; TRBD1 might be the D (6 bases). The CDR3 has 16 residues. V lost 0 bases and J lost 3, with 12 bases in between. Germline values: CDR1 SGHAT, CDR2 FQNNGV. CDR3 loop: CASSLDRSRGGNTIYF. In nucleotides, the CDR3 is TGTGCCAGCAGCTTAGATCGGTCCAGGGGTGGAAACACCATATATTTT.

This chain links TRBV13 with TRBJ2-1; D possibly corresponds to TRBD1 (6 bases). Per the germline V gene, CDR1 is PRHDT and CDR2 is FYEKMQ (reference sequence). This CDR3 has 14 residues. The V end was cut by 2 bases, the J end by 7 bases, with 12 bases between. CDR3 sequence reads: CASSLINRENEQFF. The CDR3 nucleotides read TGTGCCAGCAGCTTAATAAACAGGGAGAATGAGCAGTTCTTC. The full variable domain, completed using reference TRBV13 and TRBJ2-1, is AAGVIQSPRHLIKEKRETATLKCYPIPRHDTVYWYQQGPGQDPQFLISFYEKMQSDKGSIPDRFSAQQFSDYHSELNMSSLELGDSALYFCASSLINRENEQFFGPGTRLTVL.

V is TRBV14 and J is TRBJ1-6; D not resolved. This CDR3 spans 18 amino acids. Looked up from germline, CDR1 is SGHDN and CDR2 is FVKESK. Between the trimmed V and J ends, which lost 2 bases and 7 bases, there was a span of 21 bases. The CDR3 DNA follows: TGTGCCAGCAGCCAACTCGGGAGTAAGGACCGACAAAATTCACCCCTCCACTTT. Amino acids: CASSQLGSKDRQNSPLHF.